This record looks at one T cell receptor (beta chain) sequence and its context. Its cognate antigen has yet to be identified. The record has no base qualities; no much larger clone is one base away. The collaborating institutions used their own protocols to collect whole blood in K2EDTA tubes. Collaborator samples were shipped for TCRbeta analysis as frozen whole blood, isolated PBMCs, or DNA extracted from either sample type. These data originate in a study of blood T cell repertoires in COVID-19 (dated by TCRdb to about 2020). For context, the study as a whole: The collaborator samples originated in the United States, Italy and Spain and spanned the acute and convalescent phases of COVID-19. The prospective study material was composed of cDNA or gDNA derived from T cells, B-cell-depleted T cells, or PBMCs. Subjects who had been exposed to COVID-19, were actively infected with it, or had recovered from it provided the deeply sampled blood TCRbeta repertoires that made up the dataset. The repertoires were released in a freely available public database intended as a resource for research on the immune response to SARS-CoV-2. The samples were drawn from two sources: the first 160 participants of the ongoing ImmuneRACE study, and 1,000 to 1,500 subjects contributed by 6 global collaborators. Nearly every sample came with metadata listing a de-identified subject ID, COVID-19 status, age in years and sex. Where HLA class I and class II types were available, the types were taken from metadata supplied by the sample provider, not from assay-based typing. General study outcomes and caveats: The amount of clinical and demographic metadata varied by source and participant and was provided uncurated.

The germline ends are 11 bases apart after V is trimmed by 5 bases and J by 4 bases. The CDR3 sequence holds 14 residues, the cysteine and phenylalanine included. The CDR3 DNA has 42 bases and is translated from base 1. CDR1 is given as SGHDN and CDR2 as FVKESK, both from the germline V gene. TCRbeta CDR3 regions were amplified from genomic DNA by means of the immunoSEQ Assay, a bias-controlled multiplex PCR. The original pipeline was this. The number of nucleated cells in each sample was estimated from the amplification of reference gene primers within the assay. Sequence reads were collapsed and filtered to measure the absolute abundance of every unique TCRbeta CDR3 rearrangement. Productive Simpson clonality was computed per sample as the square root of Simpson's diversity index over productive rearrangements. Here the immuneACCESS table is served through TCRdb, limited to in-frame sequences with V and J called. Missing clones are a known gap in these copies; in checked studies unresolved V genes cover under half, and the rest lacks a known reason. Clone size and the V and J calls come from that table; the DNA yielded D and trimming. The sample has under 55,000 clones on record, 79% of them singletons. The top ten clones comprise under 30% of the sample.

Recombination connected TRBV14 to TRBJ2-2; TRBD1 could be the D gene, as 6 bases match. This TCR was recovered from a man aged 65-85 years with acute or convalescent COVID-19. The source material was peripheral blood. The sequenced DNA: TGTGCCAGCAGCTGGGACATCAGCACCGGGGAGCTGTTTTTT. Its protein is CASSWDISTGELFF.